This T cell receptor beta chain appears in the sequencing data of a study of blood T cell repertoires in COVID-19. Study details: COVID-19 samples from acute and convalescent phases originated in the United States, Italy and Spain. PBMCs, B-cell-depleted T cells, or T cells were the source of the cDNA or gDNA that made up the material.

The CDR3 totals 16 residues. Germline V gene lookup returns CDR1 MDHEN and CDR2 SYDVKM. The V gene lost 5 bases and the J gene lost 4 bases, with 20 bases spanning the gap. The authors' processing: Amplifying reference gene primers gave estimates of nucleated cell counts. Here immunoSEQ multiplex PCR was the method, and the copy in TCRdb shows in-frame clones only, minus some. Clonal size and the V and J genes are those of that table, whereas D and trimming came from the DNA. The sample shows about 76,000 clones, about 88% of them seen only once. The sample consisted of peripheral blood. This sequence was found in a human donor in a cohort sampled during active COVID-19. V usage is TRBV28 and J usage is TRBJ1-1; the D gene is possibly TRBD1 (6 bases). Here the CDR3 reads CASSLPAQGSFTEAFF. CDR3 sequence (DNA): TGTGCCAGCAGTCTACCCGCACAGGGTTCGTTCACTGAAGCTTTCTTT.